The next 32 T cell receptor beta chains were all read from a single sample in a study of tissue T cells after allogeneic stem cell transplantation. The table came from immunoSEQ multiplex PCR; TCRdb's copy has only in-frame clones and leaves some out. The sample contains about 22,000 clones, 55% to 75% of which appear only once. Material for sequencing was spleen. These receptor sequences come from a female BALB/c mouse in good health. The strain bears MHC haplotype H2-d.

In its sample, this clone was seen a few times. These gene names are mouse names. The observed sequence ends 1 residue before the CDR3 terminus, with the missing tail filled in from the germline J gene. This sample also contains other DNA sequences that code for the same CDR3. The V gene is TRBV19, the J gene TRBJ2-7; D remains ambiguous. Germline V CDR1 and CDR2: FNHDT, SITEND (reference sequence). Trimming took off 0 bases at V and 4 bases at J, with 8 bases between the two ends. There are 13 residues in the CDR3. The DNA read from the CDR3 is TGTGCCAGCAGTATAGGGACGGCGTATGAACAGTAC. Encoded protein: CASSIGTAYEQY. The whole CDR3 region reads CASSIGTAYEQYF.

This clone was counted only a few times. The gene symbols are mouse symbols. This chain's CDR3 is CASSQTGGAREQYF. The covered CDR3 bases are TGTGCCAGCAGTCAAACTGGGGGGGCGCGAGAACAGTAC. This rearrangement joins TRBV19 to TRBJ2-7; 11 nucleotides line up with TRBD2. From the germline J gene comes the end of the CDR3, since the read stops 1 residue before it. Germline CDR1 reads FNHDT; CDR2 reads SITEND (reference sequence). V dropped 4 bases and J dropped 7; count of bases not matched to a gene: 7. The CDR3 is 14 amino acids.

On this clone itself: Gene names are mouse gene names. The part of the CDR3 DNA that was read is TGTGCCAGCGGGGCCGGGACAGGGGAGCACACAGAAGTCTTC. Translation gives CASGAGTGEHTEVF. The CDR3, in full, reads CASGAGTGEHTEVFF. The chain employs TRBV13-2 and TRBJ1-1, with 10 positions matching TRBD1. The read stops 1 residue short of the end of the CDR3; the missing end is completed from the germline J gene. CDR1 and CDR2 from the germline V gene are NNHNN and SYGAGS (reference sequence). The CDR3 extends over 15 amino acids. J gave up 3 bases and V 5 bases, and 7 bases lay outside the gene matches.

About this clone: The genes are named according to mouse. The sequence runs out 1 residue before the end of the CDR3; the remainder is reconstructed from the germline J gene. The chain employs TRBV1 and TRBJ2-4, with unresolved D. Germline CDR1 reads NSQYPW; CDR2 reads LRSPGD (reference sequence). The CDR3 covers 16 residues. Trimming shortened V by 0 bases and J by 0 bases, and 10 bases separated the two germline ends. The CDR3 spells CTCSAEDGSSQNTLYF. CDR3 DNA, as far as it was read: TGCACCTGCAGTGCAGAGGATGGGAGTAGTCAAAACACCTTGTAC.

As for this clone: Germline and genes here are mouse. The read stops 1 residue short of the end of the CDR3; the missing end is completed from the germline J gene. The chain carries TRBV31 and TRBJ2-2; D call uncertain. V dropped 3 bases and J dropped 0 bases, with 11 bases sitting between them. This CDR3 is built from 15 residues. The germline gives CDR1 GKSSPN, CDR2 SITVG. The chain's CDR3 is CAWSPSDSNTGQLYF. CDR3 bases read: TGTGCCTGGAGCCCCTCAGACTCAAACACCGGGCAGCTCTAC. Looking up the rest from reference TRBV31 and TRBJ2-2 gives the full variable domain: AQTIHQWPVAEIKAVGSPLSLGCTIKGKSSPNLYWYWQATGGTLQQLFYSITVGQVESVVQLNLSASRPKDDQFILSTEKLLLSHSGFYLCAWSPSDSNTGQLYFGEGSKLTVL.

For this clone: Gene names and germline refer to mouse. The sequence runs out 1 residue before the end of the CDR3; the remainder is reconstructed from the germline J gene. This chain links TRBV19 with TRBJ2-3; D gene uncertain. CDR1 is FNHDT and CDR2 is SITEND in the germline V gene (reference sequence). The V end lost 4 bases, the J end lost 1 base, and 10 bases lay between the germline ends. The length of the CDR3 is 14 residues. CDR3 DNA (partial): TGTGCCAGCAGTTCGAGGGCTGGTGCAGAAACGCTGTAT. Translated, it gives CASSSRAGAETLY. In full, the CDR3 reads CASSSRAGAETLYF.

A note on this clone: The listed genes are named as in mouse. The sequenced fragment ends 1 residue before the CDR3 boundary, so the rest is inferred from the germline J gene. The chain links TRBV31 to TRBJ2-7; weak D call: TRBD1 (5 bases). V lost 3 bases, J lost 4 bases, and 10 bases lay in between. The germline gives CDR1 GKSSPN, CDR2 SITVG. This CDR3 comprises 12 residues. The CDR3 is CAWSPRQYEQYF. The CDR3 bases that were read are TGTGCCTGGAGCCCTCGACAGTATGAACAGTAC.

Turning to this clone: Mouse germline and gene names are used. The CDR3: CASSGTSNTEVFF. The covered CDR3 bases are TGTGCCAGCAGTGGGACCTCAAACACAGAAGTCTTC. The V and J genes are TRBV19 and TRBJ1-1; weak D call: TRBD1 (5 bases). Sequencing ends 1 residue short of the CDR3 end; the germline J gene provides the rest. Trimming removed 4 bases from V and 0 bases from J, with 7 bases in between. Germline V CDR1 and CDR2: FNHDT, SITEND (reference sequence). The CDR3 sequence is 13 residues long.

Note on this clone: Each gene name is a mouse one. The sequence runs out 1 residue before the end of the CDR3; the remainder is reconstructed from the germline J gene. The genes are TRBV13-2 and TRBJ2-7; 8 bases map to TRBD2. The CDR3 sequence is 13 residues long. Germline-derived CDR1 and CDR2 are NNHNN and SYGAGS (reference sequence). J was trimmed by 1 base and V by 5 bases; bases with no gene match: 2. CDR3 protein: CASGTGESYEQYF. Incomplete CDR3 DNA: TGTGCCAGCGGGACTGGGGAATCCTATGAACAGTAC.

On this clone: Genes and germline come from the mouse. The read stops 1 residue short of the end of the CDR3; the missing end is completed from the germline J gene. The chain has TRBV1 and TRBJ2-2; TRBD2 agrees at 10 bases. The CDR3 is made up of 16 amino acids. Germline V lookup: CDR1 NSQYPW, CDR2 LRSPGD (reference sequence). The trim removed 3 bases at V and 2 bases at J, leaving 3 bases unmatched. CDR3: CTCSARDWGNTGQLYF. CDR3 DNA (partial): TGCACCTGCAGTGCCCGGGACTGGGGTAACACCGGGCAGCTCTAC. The whole variable domain, remainder taken from reference TRBV1 and TRBJ2-2, is VTLLEQNPRWRLVPRGQAVNLRCILKNSQYPWMSWYQQDLQKQLQWLFTLRSPGDKEVKSLPGADYLATRVTDTELRLQVANMSQGRTLYCTCSARDWGNTGQLYFGEGSKLTVL.

In regard to this clone: All gene names here are mouse names. The CDR3 is cut off 1 residue early in the read; its end comes from the germline J gene. This rearrangement joins TRBV13-3 to TRBJ1-5; TRBD1 is a possible D gene (5 bases). The germline CDR1 and CDR2 sequences are NNHDY and SYVADS. CDR3 size: 15 residues. Deletions cut 0 bases from V and 0 bases from J, with 7 bases between. Here the CDR3 reads CASSDAGYNNQAPLF. CDR3 DNA (partial): TGTGCCAGCAGTGATGCAGGGTATAACAACCAGGCTCCGCTT. The complete variable domain, with remaining parts taken from reference TRBV13-3 and TRBJ1-5, reads EAAVTQSPRSKVAVTGGKVTLSCHQTNNHDYMYWYRQDTGHGLRLIHYSYVADSTEKGDIPDGYKASRPSQENFSLILELASLSQTAVYFCASSDAGYNNQAPLFGEGTRLSVL.

This clone occurred once. Gene names and germline refer to mouse. The CDR3 here is CSSRVHNSYNSPLYF. Partial CDR3 DNA: TGTAGTTCTAGAGTACACAATTCCTATAATTCGCCCCTCTAC. V usage is TRBV30 and J usage is TRBJ1-6; D remains ambiguous. The read gets to within 1 residue of the CDR3 end, and the germline J gene fills in the rest. TRBJ1-6 qualifies as an ORF whose function is uncertain. Between the trimmed V and J ends, which lost 1 base and 0 bases, there was a span of 7 bases. The CDR3 sequence is 15 residues long. Germline assignment: CDR1 SQVVS and CDR2 ANEGSEA.

In regard to this clone: Mouse names are used for the genes. The read ends 1 residue early relative to the CDR3; the germline J gene fills the gap. The chain has TRBV13-2 and TRBJ2-7; 10 bases are shared with TRBD2. The V segment lost 6 bases and the J segment 4 bases; nucleotides outside the gene matches: 4. The V gene's germline CDR1 is NNHNN and CDR2 SYGAGS (reference sequence). CDR3 length equals 13 residues. The CDR3 DNA, read in part, is TGTGCCAGCGACGGGACTGGGGAATATGAACAGTAC. Encoded protein: CASDGTGEYEQY. The entire CDR3 protein is CASDGTGEYEQYF.

Remarks on this clone: The listed genes are named as in mouse. The read ends 1 residue early relative to the CDR3; the germline J gene fills the gap. The chain recombines TRBV1 with TRBJ2-5, with D unclear. CDR1 and CDR2 (germline): NSQYPW, LRSPGD (reference sequence). There are 13 residues in the CDR3. Trimming cost V 3 bases and J 0 bases, with 4 bases left between them. The CDR3 region is CTCSAGNQDTQYF. The DNA read from the CDR3 is TGCACCTGCAGTGCTGGGAACCAAGACACCCAGTAC.

With respect to this clone: The genes and germline here are from mouse. The CDR3 is cut off 1 residue early in the read; its end comes from the germline J gene. The V and J genes are TRBV13-2 and TRBJ2-5; TRBD1 aligns across 9 bases. The trim removed 3 bases at V and 3 bases at J, leaving 2 bases unmatched. CDR1 is NNHNN, CDR2 SYGAGS, per germline (reference sequence). The CDR3 totals 14 residues. This CDR3 reads CASGAGTGQDTQYF. Partial CDR3 DNA: TGTGCCAGCGGTGCCGGGACAGGGCAAGACACCCAGTAC.

Regarding this clone: Gene names and germline match the mouse. Read data end 1 residue before the CDR3 end; the end is taken from the germline J gene. The chain joins TRBV19 to TRBJ2-5, with D perhaps TRBD1 (5 bases). The length of the CDR3 is 13 residues. CDR1 FNHDT and CDR2 SITEND come from the germline V gene (reference sequence). V was shortened by 6 bases and J by 1 base, with 9 bases between the two germline ends. The CDR3 protein is CASTRGDQDTQYF. The sequenced part of the CDR3 DNA is TGTGCCAGCACCCGAGGGGACCAAGACACCCAGTAC.

Comment on this clone: Mouse gene names apply. The read ends 1 residue early relative to the CDR3; the germline J gene fills the gap. The chain employs TRBV13-1 and TRBJ2-7; a possible D gene is TRBD2 (6 bases). CDR1 is NSHNY, CDR2 SYGAGN, per germline. The CDR3 has 13 residues. V lost 2 bases and J 4 bases, leaving 10 bases between the germline ends. The CDR3 sequence: CASSETGEYEQYF. The sequenced CDR3 bases are TGTGCCAGCAGTGAGACTGGAGAGTATGAACAGTAC.

About this clone: The gene symbols are mouse symbols. CDR3 region: CASSILGSQNTLYF. CDR3 DNA (partial): TGTGCCAGCAGTATATTGGGTAGTCAAAACACCTTGTAC. This rearrangement joins TRBV19 to TRBJ2-4; no definite D call. The read is 1 residue too short to cover the CDR3 end, so that end is filled in from the germline J gene. V gave up 1 base and J gave up 0 bases, with 6 bases separating them. Germline CDR1 reads FNHDT; CDR2 reads SITEND (reference sequence). The CDR3 runs 14 residues. Complete variable domain (other parts from reference TRBV19 and TRBJ2-4): GGIITQTPKFLIGQEGQKLTLKCQQNFNHDTMYWYRQDSGKGLRLIYYSITENDLQKGDLSEGYDASREKKSSFSLTVTSAQKNEMAVFLCASSILGSQNTLYFGAGTRLSVL.

On this clone: Each gene name is a mouse one. Read coverage stops 1 residue before the CDR3 terminus; the germline J gene supplies the remainder. This chain connects TRBV20 to TRBJ2-4, with TRBD1 identical over 8 bases. This CDR3 is 15 amino acids long. Trimming at V came to 3 bases and at J to 0 bases, leaving 5 bases not matched to a gene. Germline CDR1 GFQATS, CDR2 STVNSAI. The DNA read from the CDR3 is TGTGGTGCTAGAAGGCAGGGGGCTAGTCAAAACACCTTGTAC. Translated, it gives CGARRQGASQNTLY. The full CDR3 is CGARRQGASQNTLYF. The complete variable domain, with remaining parts taken from reference TRBV20 and TRBJ2-4, reads GALVYQYPRRTICKSGTSMRMECQAVGFQATSVAWYRQSPQKTFELIALSTVNSAIKYEQNFTQEKFPISHPNLSFSSMTVLNAYLEDRGLYLCGARRQGASQNTLYFGAGTRLSVL.

Points on this clone: Genes here carry mouse names. The sequenced CDR3 bases are TGTGCCAGCGGTCGGGACGGTTCTGGAAATACGCTCTAT. The encoded protein is CASGRDGSGNTLY. The complete CDR3 sequence is CASGRDGSGNTLYF. The V call is TRBV13-2, the J call TRBJ1-3; D perhaps matches TRBD1 (5 bases). The missing CDR3 end, 1 residue past where the read stops, is filled in from the germline J gene. The CDR3 sequence is 14 residues long. The germline CDR1 and CDR2 sequences are NNHNN and SYGAGS (reference sequence). The V gene lost 4 bases and the J gene lost 0 bases, with 8 bases spanning the gap.

Notes on this clone: Gene names refer to mouse genes. The CDR3 is CASTTGGDAEQFF. The CDR3 DNA, read in part, is TGTGCCAGCACGACTGGGGGGGATGCTGAGCAGTTC. The chain links TRBV13-1 to TRBJ2-1; 11 bases map to TRBD2. Read coverage stops 1 residue before the CDR3 terminus; the germline J gene supplies the remainder. Germline V lookup: CDR1 NSHNY, CDR2 SYGAGN. Trimming at V came to 6 bases and at J to 5 bases, leaving 1 base not matched to a gene. The CDR3 has 13 residues.

To note about this clone: Each gene name is a mouse one. From the germline J gene comes the end of the CDR3, since the read stops 1 residue before it. V and J are TRBV19 and TRBJ2-5; D possibly uses TRBD1 or TRBD2 (5 bases each). V was trimmed by 1 base and J by 2 bases, leaving 8 bases between them. Looked up from germline, CDR1 is FNHDT and CDR2 is SITEND (reference sequence). The CDR3 runs to 14 residues. Incomplete CDR3 DNA: TGTGCCAGCAGTATATCCGGGACCCAAGACACCCAGTAC. Translation: CASSISGTQDTQY. The complete CDR3 protein is CASSISGTQDTQYF.

In the case of this clone: Gene names follow the mouse nomenclature. The missing CDR3 end, 1 residue past where the read stops, is filled in from the germline J gene. V is TRBV13-2 and J is TRBJ1-6; no clear D. TRBJ1-6 is assigned to the ORF class and has an uncertain function. This CDR3 has 14 residues. V was clipped by 1 base and J by 4 bases, with 6 bases between them. CDR1 is NNHNN and CDR2 is SYGAGS in the germline V gene (reference sequence). The covered CDR3 bases are TGTGCCAGCGGTGATACTCCGTATAATTCGCCCCTCTAC. It encodes CASGDTPYNSPLY. The whole CDR3 reads CASGDTPYNSPLYF.

About this clone: The gene symbols are mouse symbols. The read falls 1 residue short of the CDR3 end, and the missing part is taken from the germline J gene. Other DNA sequences in the same sample also yield this CDR3. V gene TRBV13-2 combines with J gene TRBJ1-4; D is undetermined. The germline V gene encodes CDR1 NNHNN and CDR2 SYGAGS (reference sequence). Between the trimmed V and J ends, which lost 5 bases and 4 bases, there was a span of 0 bases. The CDR3 loop spans 10 amino acids. The CDR3 DNA, read in part, is TGTGCCAGCGGCAACGAAAGATTATTT. Translating gives CASGNERLF. The complete CDR3 sequence is CASGNERLFF.

This clone was seen a handful of times. Any gene name here is a mouse gene name. Read data end 1 residue before the CDR3 end; the end is taken from the germline J gene. Other DNA sequences in this sample translate to the same CDR3. J is TRBJ2-7 and V is TRBV13-2; TRBD2 might be the D (6 bases). Germline lookup yields CDR1 NNHNN and CDR2 SYGAGS (reference sequence). This CDR3 spans 12 amino acids. V lost 0 bases and J 7 bases, leaving 8 bases between the germline ends. Partial CDR3 DNA: TGTGCCAGCGGTGATGGGGGGGACGAACAGTAC. Protein sequence: CASGDGGDEQY. The entire CDR3 sequence reads CASGDGGDEQYF.

This clone was seen a few times. The gene symbols are mouse symbols. Coverage ceases 1 residue before the CDR3 finishes, and the germline J gene fills in the end. This chain links TRBV4 with TRBJ2-7; 9 nucleotides agree with TRBD2. The junction had 8 bases not matched to a gene; V was cut back by 4 bases and J by 7 bases. Per germline, CDR1 LGHDT and CDR2 YNNKQL (reference sequence). The CDR3 sequence is 14 residues long. CDR3 sequence reads: CASSSDWGGAEQYF. The sequenced part of the CDR3 DNA is TGTGCCAGCAGCTCGGACTGGGGAGGGGCGGAACAGTAC.

Remarks on this clone: Mouse germline and gene names are used. The read terminates 1 residue ahead of where the CDR3 ends, so the germline J gene completes it. This sequence joins TRBV1 and TRBJ1-1, with TRBD1 as a possible D gene (6 bases). Trimming removed 4 bases at V and 1 base at J, with 7 bases between. The CDR3 spans 13 residues. Germline CDR1 NSQYPW, CDR2 LRSPGD (reference sequence). CDR3 amino acids: CTCSGGQNTEVFF. The covered CDR3 bases are TGCACCTGCAGTGGGGGACAAAACACAGAAGTCTTC.

This clone was seen only once. Gene and germline names: mouse. The read stops 1 residue short of the end of the CDR3; the missing end is completed from the germline J gene. This rearrangement joins TRBV13-2 to TRBJ2-2; a weak D match, TRBD1 (6 bases). Germline V gene data show CDR1 as NNHNN and CDR2 as SYGAGS (reference sequence). There are 14 residues in the CDR3. Between the trimmed V and J ends, which lost 6 bases and 0 bases, there was a span of 9 bases. The sequenced part of the CDR3 DNA is TGTGCCAGCGAGGACAGATCAAACACCGGGCAGCTCTAC. It specifies CASEDRSNTGQLY. The full CDR3 protein reads CASEDRSNTGQLYF.

Worth noting for this clone: The listed genes are named as in mouse. CDR3 region: CASSPRDWVEQYF. The part of the CDR3 DNA that was read is TGTGCCAGCAGCCCCCGGGACTGGGTTGAACAGTAC. The J gene is TRBJ2-7, the V gene TRBV4, with 9 bases fitting TRBD2. The CDR3 goes on 1 residue after the read ends, and that part is filled in from the germline J gene. The CDR3 runs to 13 residues. From germline, CDR1 is LGHDT and CDR2 YNNKQL (reference sequence). J lost 6 bases, V lost 5 bases, and 5 bases had no gene match.

To note about this clone: Mouse names are used for the genes. Sequencing ends 1 residue short of the CDR3 end; the germline J gene provides the rest. This rearrangement joins TRBV13-2 to TRBJ2-7, with D possibly TRBD1 on 5 matching bases. CDR3 length: 14 residues. CDR1 NNHNN and CDR2 SYGAGS come from the germline V gene (reference sequence). V was trimmed by 0 bases and J by 3 bases, leaving 10 bases between them. CDR3 DNA, as far as it was read: TGTGCCAGCGGTGATGCACAGGACAACTATGAACAGTAC. Protein: CASGDAQDNYEQY. The complete CDR3 protein is CASGDAQDNYEQYF.

This clone turned up a few times. The germline and genes are mouse ones. The read gets to within 1 residue of the CDR3 end, and the germline J gene fills in the rest. The chain combines TRBV1 with TRBJ2-7, with D perhaps matching TRBD1 or TRBD2 (5 bases each). CDR1 NSQYPW and CDR2 LRSPGD come from the germline V gene (reference sequence). The CDR3 spans 14 residues. V was cut by 0 bases and J by 2 bases, with 8 bases left in between. CDR3 DNA (partial): TGCACCTGCAGTGCAGATCCGGGGGCCTATGAACAGTAC. Protein: CTCSADPGAYEQY. The complete CDR3 protein is CTCSADPGAYEQYF.

Note on this clone: Gene names and germline refer to mouse. The CDR3 extends 1 residue past the end of the read, so its final part is completed from the germline J gene. V usage is TRBV1 and J usage is TRBJ2-7; 11 bases align to TRBD2. The germline CDR1 and CDR2 sequences are NSQYPW and LRSPGD (reference sequence). J was trimmed by 3 bases and V by 1 base; bases with no gene match: 2. The CDR3 is 15 residues long. CDR3 DNA (partial): TGCACCTGCAGTGCAGTACTGGGGGGGCTCTATGAACAGTAC. This encodes CTCSAVLGGLYEQY. The entire CDR3 protein is CTCSAVLGGLYEQYF.